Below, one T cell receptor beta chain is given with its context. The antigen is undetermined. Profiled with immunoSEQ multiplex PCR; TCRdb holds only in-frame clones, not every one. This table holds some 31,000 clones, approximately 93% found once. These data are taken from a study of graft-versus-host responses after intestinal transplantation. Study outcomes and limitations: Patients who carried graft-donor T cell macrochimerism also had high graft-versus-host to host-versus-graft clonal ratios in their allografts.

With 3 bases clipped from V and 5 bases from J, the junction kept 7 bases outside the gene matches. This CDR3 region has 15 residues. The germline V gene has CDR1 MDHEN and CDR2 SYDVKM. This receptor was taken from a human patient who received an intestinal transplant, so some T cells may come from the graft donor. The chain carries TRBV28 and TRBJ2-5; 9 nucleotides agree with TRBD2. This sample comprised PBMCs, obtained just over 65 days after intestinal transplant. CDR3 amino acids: CASSLLGSGSETQYF. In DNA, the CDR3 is TGTGCCAGCAGTTTGTTGGGTAGCGGGAGTGAGACCCAGTACTTC.